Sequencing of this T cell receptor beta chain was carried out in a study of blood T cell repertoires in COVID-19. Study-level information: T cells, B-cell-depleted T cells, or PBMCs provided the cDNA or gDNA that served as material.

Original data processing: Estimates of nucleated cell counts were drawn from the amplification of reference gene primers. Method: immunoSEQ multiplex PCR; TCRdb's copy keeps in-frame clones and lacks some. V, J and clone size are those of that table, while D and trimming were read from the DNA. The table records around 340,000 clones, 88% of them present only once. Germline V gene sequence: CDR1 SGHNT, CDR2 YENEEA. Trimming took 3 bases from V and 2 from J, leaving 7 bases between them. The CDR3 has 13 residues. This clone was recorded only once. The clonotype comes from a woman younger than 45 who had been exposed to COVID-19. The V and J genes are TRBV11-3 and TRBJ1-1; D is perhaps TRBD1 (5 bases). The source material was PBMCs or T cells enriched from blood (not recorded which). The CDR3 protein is CASSLTVNTEAFF. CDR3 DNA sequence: TGTGCCAGCAGCTTGACAGTCAACACTGAAGCTTTCTTT.